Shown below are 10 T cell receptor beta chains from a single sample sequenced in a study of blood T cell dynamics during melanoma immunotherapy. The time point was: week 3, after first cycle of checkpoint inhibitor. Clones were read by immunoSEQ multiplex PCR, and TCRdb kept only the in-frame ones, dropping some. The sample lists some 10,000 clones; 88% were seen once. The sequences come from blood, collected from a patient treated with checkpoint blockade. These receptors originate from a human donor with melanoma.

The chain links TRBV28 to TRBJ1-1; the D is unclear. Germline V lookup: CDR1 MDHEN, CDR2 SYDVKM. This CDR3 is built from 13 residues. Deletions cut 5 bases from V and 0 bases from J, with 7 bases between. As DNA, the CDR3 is TGTGCCAGCAGTATGTCCCTGAACACTGAAGCTTTCTTT. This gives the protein CASSMSLNTEAFF.

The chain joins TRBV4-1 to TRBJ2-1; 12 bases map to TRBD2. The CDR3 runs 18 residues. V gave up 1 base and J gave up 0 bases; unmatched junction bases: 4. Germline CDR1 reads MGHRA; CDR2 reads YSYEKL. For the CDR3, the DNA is TGCGCCAGCAGCCAAGGTCCGACTAGCGGGAGCTCCTACAATGAGCAGTTCTTC. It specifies CASSQGPTSGSSYNEQFF.

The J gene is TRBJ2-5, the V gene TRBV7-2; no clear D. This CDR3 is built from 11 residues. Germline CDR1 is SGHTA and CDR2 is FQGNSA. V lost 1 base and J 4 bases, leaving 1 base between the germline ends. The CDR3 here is CASSLVETQYF. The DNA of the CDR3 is TGTGCCAGCAGCTTAGTAGAGACCCAGTACTTC.

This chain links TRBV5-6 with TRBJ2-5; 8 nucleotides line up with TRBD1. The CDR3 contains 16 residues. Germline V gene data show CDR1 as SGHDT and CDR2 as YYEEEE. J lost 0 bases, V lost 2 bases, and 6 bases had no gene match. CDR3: CASSLGTGQNQETQYF. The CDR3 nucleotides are TGTGCCAGCAGCTTAGGGACAGGTCAAAACCAAGAGACCCAGTACTTC.

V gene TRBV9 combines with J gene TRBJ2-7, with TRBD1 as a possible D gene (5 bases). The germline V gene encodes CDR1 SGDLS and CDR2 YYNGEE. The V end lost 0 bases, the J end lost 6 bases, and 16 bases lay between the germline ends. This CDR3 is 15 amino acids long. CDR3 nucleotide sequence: TGTGCCAGCAGCGTAGGGTCAGGGATCCAGCGCGAGCAGTACTTC. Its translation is CASSVGSGIQREQYF.

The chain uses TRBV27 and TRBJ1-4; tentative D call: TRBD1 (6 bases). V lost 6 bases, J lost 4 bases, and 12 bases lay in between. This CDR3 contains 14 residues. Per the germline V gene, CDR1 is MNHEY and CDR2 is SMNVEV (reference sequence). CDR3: CASRPGHLNEKLFF. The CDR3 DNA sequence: TGTGCCAGCAGGCCGGGACACCTTAATGAAAAACTGTTTTTT.

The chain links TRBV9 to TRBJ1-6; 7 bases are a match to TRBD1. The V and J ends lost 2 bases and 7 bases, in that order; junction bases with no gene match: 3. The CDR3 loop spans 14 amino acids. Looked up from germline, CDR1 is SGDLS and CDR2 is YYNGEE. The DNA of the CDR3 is TGTGCCAGCAGCGTGCGACAGGGCAATTCACCCCTCCACTTT. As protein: CASSVRQGNSPLHF.

CDR3 amino acids: CASSLEAGSSYEQYF. Here the CDR3 DNA reads TGCGCCAGCAGCTTGGAGGCAGGTAGCTCCTACGAGCAGTACTTC. This chain connects TRBV5-1 to TRBJ2-7; D ambiguous. This CDR3 contains 15 residues. The germline V and J ends were trimmed by 0 bases and 0 bases, with 10 bases remaining between them. Germline lookup yields CDR1 SGHRS and CDR2 YFSETQ.

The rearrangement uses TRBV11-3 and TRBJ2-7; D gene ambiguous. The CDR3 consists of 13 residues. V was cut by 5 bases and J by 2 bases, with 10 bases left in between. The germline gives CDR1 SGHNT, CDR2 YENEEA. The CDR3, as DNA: TGTGCCAGCAGCCGCGGACGGGCCTACGAGCAGTACTTC. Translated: CASSRGRAYEQYF.

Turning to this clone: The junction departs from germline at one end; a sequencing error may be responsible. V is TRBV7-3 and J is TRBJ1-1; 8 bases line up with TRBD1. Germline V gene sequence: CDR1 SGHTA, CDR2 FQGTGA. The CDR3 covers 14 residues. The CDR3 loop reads CASSSYRGNPEAFF. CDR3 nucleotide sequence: TGTGCCAGCAGCTCCTACAGGGGGAACCCTGAAGCTTTCTTT. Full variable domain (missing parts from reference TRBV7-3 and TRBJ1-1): GAGVSQTPSNKVTEKGKYVELRCDPISGHTALYWYRQSLGQGPEFLIYFQGTGAADDSGLPNDRFFAVRPEGSVSTLKIQRTERGDSAVYLCASSSYRGNPEAFFGQGTRLTVV.